This TCR beta chain was profiled in a study of patients and donors after allogeneic stem cell transplantation. This clonotype was observed a handful of times. TCRdb called the RT-PCR reads again in MiXCR, with one record for every CDR3 protein. This table has roughly 960,000 distinct CDR3 sequences, roughly 18% appearing once. Germline CDR1 is SGHRS and CDR2 is YFSETQ. Trimming removed 7 bases from V and 1 base from J, with 11 bases in between. This CDR3 has 14 amino acids. The sequence derives from a human donor who was either an allogeneic HSCT recipient or a stem cell or donor lymphocyte infusion donor (not recorded which). It is not recorded whose cells these are; they may come from a transplant donor. Input material: blood, either unsorted or a sorted T cell fraction (not recorded which). The genes are TRBV5-1 and TRBJ2-2; D gene ambiguous. CDR3 protein: CASCHTVNTGELFF. The CDR3 DNA follows: TGCGCCAGCTGTCACACGGTGAACACCGGGGAGCTGTTTTTT.